The present entry profiles one T cell receptor beta chain with its context. What it binds is not known. The sample is drawn from a study of cytomegalovirus exposure and HLA in healthy donors. Study outcomes and limitations: An analysis done earlier found most TCR beta V segments productive about 87% or about 30% of the time.

The PCR used 60 Vbeta and 13 Jbeta primers. Produced via immunoSEQ multiplex PCR; TCRdb's table is partial and in-frame only. The sample holds a few hundred thousand clones, 80% to 95% seen once. The germline V gene encodes CDR1 LNHDA and CDR2 SQIVND (reference sequence). The V and J ends lost 1 base and 3 bases, in that order; junction bases with no gene match: 9. The CDR3 loop spans 17 amino acids. The V and J genes are TRBV19 and TRBJ1-2, with 9 nucleotides matching TRBD1. This clonotype originated in a girl aged 2 to 10 in good health and CMV-seronegative. The source material was PBMCs. DNA for the CDR3: TGTGCCAGTAGTATAGGGTGGACAGGGGCTACTTACTATGGCTACACCTTC. As protein: CASSIGWTGATYYGYTF.